The 23 T cell receptor beta chains in this list originate from one sample, sequenced in a study of blood T cell repertoires in COVID-19. Some clones are missing from TCRdb's copy, which holds only in-frame ones; the method was immunoSEQ multiplex PCR. This sample yields approximately 200,000 clones, of which around nine tenths are seen a single time; 2.1% belongs to the top ten. Sequenced sample: peripheral blood. These receptors originate from a man in his sixties or seventies with active or convalescent COVID-19.

The rearrangement joins TRBV19 to TRBJ2-3; D call uncertain. Trimming removed 0 bases at V and 13 bases at J, with 8 bases between. CDR1 LNHDA and CDR2 SQIVND come from the germline V gene (reference sequence). The CDR3 is made up of 11 amino acids. CDR3 coding DNA: TGTGCCAGTAGTATAGAGGGTCGGGAGTATTTT. Amino acid sequence: CASSIEGREYF.

This chain connects TRBV28 to TRBJ2-2; 9 bases match TRBD1. Trimming removed 3 bases from V and 7 bases from J; junction bases left unmatched: 9. The V gene's germline CDR1 is MDHEN and CDR2 SYDVKM. This CDR3 has 16 amino acids. The CDR3 sequence is CASSFRDRVRVGELFF. Written as DNA, the CDR3 is TGTGCCAGCAGTTTCCGGGACAGGGTTAGGGTCGGGGAGCTGTTTTTT.

The chain combines TRBV25-1 with TRBJ1-1; D might be TRBD1 (6 bases). Germline CDR1 is MGHDK and CDR2 is SYGVNS. CDR3 length: 14 amino acids. Trimming pared 7 bases from V and 5 bases from J, leaving 17 bases between. The CDR3 DNA reads as TGTGCCAGCACCCCAGCCCAGGGGTGGACTGAAGCTTTCTTT. Translated: CASTPAQGWTEAFF. The complete variable domain, with remaining parts taken from reference TRBV25-1 and TRBJ1-1, reads EADIYQTPRYLVIGTGKKITLECSQTMGHDKMYWYQQDPGMELHLIHYSYGVNSTEKGDLSSESTVSRIRTEHFPLTLESARPSHTSQYLCASTPAQGWTEAFFGQGTRLTVV.

The rearrangement uses TRBV5-4 and TRBJ1-2; TRBD1 is a possible D gene (5 bases). Germline CDR1 reads SGHNT; CDR2 reads YYREEE (reference sequence). The ends were cut back, 3 bases at V and 7 bases at J, with 19 bases in the middle. This CDR3 is 15 amino acids long. In nucleotides, the CDR3 is TGTGCCAGCAGCTCGCAGGGAATATTTGTGCGTGGCTACACCTTC. It translates to CASSSQGIFVRGYTF.

This clone has only one observation. The V and J genes are TRBV18 and TRBJ1-1; D possibly corresponds to TRBD1 (6 bases). The CDR3 covers 17 residues. Trimming stripped 3 bases from V and 0 bases from J, with 17 bases between. In germline, CDR1 is KGHSH, CDR2 LQKENI. The CDR3 sequence is CASSPRQGTLMNTEAFF. The CDR3 bases are TGTGCCAGCTCACCGCGGCAGGGGACACTCATGAACACTGAAGCTTTCTTT. The full variable domain, rest sourced from reference TRBV18 and TRBJ1-1, is NAGVMQNPRHLVRRRGQEARLRCSPMKGHSHVYWYRQLPEEGLKFMVYLQKENIIDESGMPKERFSAEFPKEGPSILRIQQVVRGDSAAYFCASSPRQGTLMNTEAFFGQGTRLTVV.

The chain employs TRBV7-8 and TRBJ1-2; D remains unclear. The germline V and J ends were trimmed by 5 bases and 1 base, with 8 bases remaining between them. Germline lookup yields CDR1 SGHVS and CDR2 FQNEAQ. The CDR3 extends over 13 amino acids. The CDR3 DNA reads as TGTGCCAGCAGCGACGACATTAACTATGGCTACACCTTC. This codes for CASSDDINYGYTF.

The gene calls are TRBV6-2 or TRBV6-3 and TRBJ1-1; 10 nucleotides agree with TRBD1. V dropped 4 bases and J dropped 3; count of bases not matched to a gene: 17. Germline V gene lookup returns CDR1 MNHEY and CDR2 SVGEGT. The CDR3 is 19 amino acids. CDR3 residues: CASSSTRPGQGIRYTEAFF. The CDR3 DNA follows: TGTGCCAGCAGTTCCACTCGACCGGGACAGGGGATCCGATACACTGAAGCTTTCTTT.

The chain uses TRBV28 and TRBJ2-3, with 8 bases aligning to TRBD1. This CDR3 is built from 17 residues. Trimming at V came to 2 bases and at J to 5 bases, leaving 12 bases not matched to a gene. The germline V gene encodes CDR1 MDHEN and CDR2 SYDVKM. CDR3 amino acids: CASSLVDRVEGGDTQYF. The DNA of the CDR3 is TGTGCCAGCAGTTTAGTGGACAGGGTGGAGGGAGGAGATACGCAGTATTTT.

V usage is TRBV24-1 and J usage is TRBJ2-7; TRBD1 might be the D (6 bases). The CDR3 sequence is 14 residues long. Germline assignment: CDR1 KGHDR and CDR2 SFDVKD. V was clipped by 4 bases and J by 0 bases, with 9 bases between them. The CDR3 region has the DNA TGTGCCACCAGTGAGACAGGACGCTCCTACGAGCAGTACTTC. It specifies CATSETGRSYEQYF.

The chain couples TRBV12-5 to TRBJ2-3, with a weak D call TRBD2 (5 bases). V shed 3 bases and J shed 6 bases, with 13 bases lying between them. This CDR3 spans 14 amino acids. CDR1 and CDR2 from the germline V gene are LGHNT and FRNRAP. CDR3 bases: TGTGCTAGTGGTTTAGGCTCGGGGAGCGATACGCAGTATTTT. Translating it yields CASGLGSGSDTQYF.

This chain links TRBV6-5 with TRBJ1-2, with 10 bases aligning to TRBD1. V was clipped by 6 bases and J by 0 bases; unmatched bases: 4. Germline-derived CDR1 and CDR2 are MNHEY and SVGAGI. The CDR3 totals 15 residues. The CDR3 DNA sequence: TGTGCCAGCAGACGACAGGGGGCCGCTAACTATGGCTACACCTTC. It yields the protein CASRRQGAANYGYTF.

The chain combines TRBV5-5 with TRBJ2-2; the D gene is possibly TRBD1 (5 bases). The CDR3 runs to 16 residues. CDR1 SGHKS and CDR2 YYEKEE come from the germline V gene (reference sequence). V was shortened by 1 base and J by 7 bases, with 17 bases between the two germline ends. The CDR3 spells CASSLLSVGLGGELFF. The CDR3 nucleotides read TGTGCCAGCAGCTTGCTTTCGGTGGGGCTTGGCGGGGAGCTGTTTTTT.

V gene TRBV27 combines with J gene TRBJ2-5, with D unresolved. V lost 6 bases to trimming and J lost 5 bases, with 10 bases between them. Germline values: CDR1 MNHEY, CDR2 SMNVEV (reference sequence). This CDR3 is built from 12 residues. The CDR3: CASSSVGETQYF. The CDR3 coding sequence is TGTGCCAGCAGCAGCGTAGGCGAGACCCAGTACTTC.

CDR3 loop: CASSVRDYTDTQYF. Here the CDR3 DNA reads TGTGCCAGCAGCGTGCGAGACTACACAGATACGCAGTATTTT. The chain has TRBV9 and TRBJ2-3; the D gene is possibly TRBD2 (5 bases). Germline V gene lookup returns CDR1 SGDLS and CDR2 YYNGEE. This CDR3 contains 14 residues. The V gene lost 2 bases and the J gene lost 2 bases, with 9 bases spanning the gap.

The chain employs TRBV6-5 and TRBJ2-5, with 10 nucleotides matching TRBD1. Germline trimming cut 7 bases from V and 4 bases from J; bases unmatched to any gene: 9. The CDR3 covers 15 residues. Germline loops: CDR1 MNHEY, CDR2 SVGAGI. The CDR3 sequence is CASTPTGGRGETQYF. For the CDR3, the DNA is TGTGCCAGCACCCCGACAGGGGGCAGAGGAGAGACCCAGTACTTC.

The CDR3 sequence is CASSGGGYNQPQHF. CDR3 in DNA: TGTGCCAGCAGTGGGGGAGGGTACAATCAGCCCCAGCATTTT. The V call is TRBV2, the J call TRBJ1-5; no reliable D call. V was shortened by 4 bases and J by 3 bases, with 10 bases between the two germline ends. Germline V gene lookup returns CDR1 SNHLY and CDR2 FYNNEI. CDR3 length: 14 residues.

The rearrangement joins TRBV28 to TRBJ2-7; possibly TRBD2 for D (6 bases). Germline CDR1 and CDR2: MDHEN and SYDVKM. The ends were cut back, 6 bases at V and 4 bases at J, with 16 bases in the middle. The CDR3 has 14 amino acids. The CDR3 coding sequence is TGTGCCAGCAGAGATTCCGGGACTGGTTACGAGCAGTACTTC. This gives the protein CASRDSGTGYEQYF. The whole variable domain, filled in from reference TRBV28 and TRBJ2-7, reads DVKVTQSSRYLVKRTGEKVFLECVQDMDHENMFWYRQDPGLGLRLIYFSYDVKMKEKGDIPEGYSVSREKKERFSLILESASTNQTSMYLCASRDSGTGYEQYFGPGTRLTVT.

V usage is TRBV5-6 and J usage is TRBJ2-3; 11 nucleotides match TRBD2. The V gene end was trimmed by 0 bases and the J gene end by 5 bases; junction bases not matched to a gene: 8. Germline V gives CDR1 SGHDT, CDR2 YYEEEE. The CDR3 is 17 amino acids. The CDR3 spells CASSLGLTGTSGDTQYF. CDR3 bases: TGTGCCAGCAGCTTGGGGCTAACCGGGACTAGCGGAGATACGCAGTATTTT.

J is TRBJ2-1 and V is TRBV5-1; D perhaps matches TRBD2 (8 bases). Trimming stripped 5 bases from V and 6 bases from J, with 18 bases between. The CDR3 runs 15 residues. Germline CDR1 and CDR2: SGHRS and YFSETQ. CDR3 nucleotides: TGCGCCAGCAGGGTTAGCGGGGCAGGGGGCAATGAGCAGTTCTTC. As protein: CASRVSGAGGNEQFF.

V usage is TRBV7-9 and J usage is TRBJ2-7; 7 bases agree with TRBD2. Unmatched junction bases numbered 2, after V lost 1 base and J lost 2 bases. In germline, CDR1 is SEHNR, CDR2 FQNEAQ (reference sequence). The length of the CDR3 is 14 residues. CDR3 protein: CASSLDRGAYEQYF. The CDR3 DNA follows: TGTGCCAGCAGCTTAGATCGGGGGGCCTACGAGCAGTACTTC. Full variable domain (missing parts from reference TRBV7-9 and TRBJ2-7): DTGVSQNPRHKITKRGQNVTFRCDPISEHNRLYWYRQTLGQGPEFLTYFQNEAQLEKSRLLSDRFSAERPKGSFSTLEIQRTEQGDSAMYLCASSLDRGAYEQYFGPGTRLTVT.

The V and J genes are TRBV7-9 and TRBJ2-5, with TRBD2 as a possible D gene (6 bases). V was clipped by 2 bases and J by 3 bases, with 16 bases between them. Germline V gives CDR1 SEHNR, CDR2 FQNEAQ (reference sequence). This CDR3 comprises 16 residues. The CDR3 coding sequence is TGTGCCAGCAGCTTATTCGGCGGGATAAGTAAAGAGACCCAGTACTTC. Protein: CASSLFGGISKETQYF.

The rearrangement joins TRBV12-3 or TRBV12-4 to TRBJ1-5; D is possibly TRBD1 (6 bases). Trimming removed 3 bases at V and 8 bases at J, with 11 bases between. The CDR3 length is 13 residues. The CDR3 sequence is CASSLGQGKPQHF. CDR3 in DNA: TGTGCCAGCAGTTTGGGGCAGGGGAAGCCCCAGCATTTT.

The rearrangement links TRBV9 to TRBJ2-1; D might be TRBD1 (6 bases). Germline loops: CDR1 SGDLS, CDR2 YYNGEE. The CDR3 covers 17 residues. The V end lost 0 bases, the J end lost 3 bases, and 16 bases lay between the germline ends. CDR3 protein: CASSVVWTASDYNEQFF. In DNA form, the CDR3 reads TGTGCCAGCAGCGTAGTCTGGACAGCTTCCGACTACAATGAGCAGTTCTTC.